This entry is about one T cell receptor beta chain. The antigen this receptor binds is unknown. The record has no base qualities; no much larger clone is one base away. The CDR3 spans 11 residues, from the cysteine through the phenylalanine. CDR3 DNA only is kept here, 33 bases in frame from base 1. CDR1 and CDR2 were assigned from the germline V gene (reference sequence) as DFQATT and SNEGSKA. The junction shows trimming of 5 bases on V and 6 bases on J, plus 11 bases between the germline ends. The data stem from a study of tissue T cells after allogeneic stem cell transplantation (dated by TCRdb to between 2021 and 2022). About the investigation overall: When multiple samples of a tissue existed, pathologist review of H&E sections prioritized samples with histologically apparent lymphocytes for sequencing. Using research autopsies of patients with and without GVHD, plus mouse models of GVHD, the study profiled TCR beta repertoires across many tissues. On the human side, the study was prospective and observational, with no blinding or randomization.

Results and caveats for the whole study, not just this receptor: A small and clinically heterogeneous patient cohort was studied, and sampling depth was acknowledged as a limitation. Blood samples were not available from the non-GVHD comparator patients. Which tissue TCRs were alloreactive or antigen-specific was not determined in the study, and some clones might have been persisting host cells. In both patients and mice, T cells from blood and spleen picked up only a limited part of the TCR repertoire that was detected in tissues. Within patients, how anatomically similar tissues were was a major factor shaping TCR repertoire composition, regardless of disease or transplant status. Few T cell clones were found to be shared across patients, but shared repertoire signatures across patients were revealed in a tissue-specific fashion by motif-based clustering.

This specimen's time point label, interpreted: human tissue collected at research (rapid) autopsy. For comparison, three non-HCT patients with other cancers were selected retrospectively, each having at least five GI tract samples and no known GI disease at death. After a median post-mortem interval of roughly 9.8 hours, autopsy tissues were collected, including GI sites from esophagus to rectum, liver, skin, and lymphoid organs such as spleen. Autopsy specimens were bisected, with one portion flash-frozen in liquid nitrogen and the remainder formalin-fixed, and GI outer muscle layers were removed. To extract genomic DNA from frozen tissues, either the Mag-Bind Blood & Tissue DNA HDQ 96 Kit on a Chemagic 360 or the DNeasy Blood & Tissue Kit was used. Because of concern about red blood cell contamination, extracted DNA was further purified using the Genomic DNA Clean & Concentrator-25 kit. The library came from the immunoSEQ multiplex PCR assay. Adaptive Biotechnologies performed the TCRbeta CDR3 sequencing at survey depth and reported CDR3 sequences, V/J genes, productive frequency and template counts. TCR beta CDR3 regions were amplified from genomic DNA instead of RNA. On the authors' methods: Jensen-Shannon divergence served to quantify pairwise repertoire overlap between tissues, with 0 meaning identical and 1 meaning complete divergence. Tissues were clustered by single-linkage agglomerative hierarchical clustering of pairwise JSD values, and the clustering results were displayed as dendrograms. GLIPH2 was run on all patient samples with simulation_depth 1000, kmer_min_depth 3, cdr3_length_cutoff 8, keeping groups with more than two unique CDR3s. A standardized tissue-overlap score was generated by extrapolating Jaccard GLIPH-group overlap across patients to a standard repertoire size of 1000 clones. Linear mixed-effect models, with tissue included as a fixed effect and individual included as a random effect, were used to assess associations of diversity with clinical or experimental variables. TCRdb stores this immuneACCESS table with in-frame sequences only. Part of the clones is absent; in the studies checked, under half of the shortfall reflects unresolved V genes, and no reason is known for the rest. V, J and clone size were drawn from that table, and D and trimming were deduced from the DNA. The sample table lists several thousand clones, roughly 56% of them with a count of one. The ten top clones hold about a fifth of the sample.

In this chain, TRBV20-1 is recombined with TRBJ2-7, with no reliable assignment of the D segment. This clonotype was obtained from a male donor older than 55 with lung cancer. Specimen: tissue from the jejunum, collected at autopsy. In nucleotides, the sequence is TGCAGTGCTGCTGTCTTTGGCGAGCAGTACTTC. The resulting protein is CSAAVFGEQYF.